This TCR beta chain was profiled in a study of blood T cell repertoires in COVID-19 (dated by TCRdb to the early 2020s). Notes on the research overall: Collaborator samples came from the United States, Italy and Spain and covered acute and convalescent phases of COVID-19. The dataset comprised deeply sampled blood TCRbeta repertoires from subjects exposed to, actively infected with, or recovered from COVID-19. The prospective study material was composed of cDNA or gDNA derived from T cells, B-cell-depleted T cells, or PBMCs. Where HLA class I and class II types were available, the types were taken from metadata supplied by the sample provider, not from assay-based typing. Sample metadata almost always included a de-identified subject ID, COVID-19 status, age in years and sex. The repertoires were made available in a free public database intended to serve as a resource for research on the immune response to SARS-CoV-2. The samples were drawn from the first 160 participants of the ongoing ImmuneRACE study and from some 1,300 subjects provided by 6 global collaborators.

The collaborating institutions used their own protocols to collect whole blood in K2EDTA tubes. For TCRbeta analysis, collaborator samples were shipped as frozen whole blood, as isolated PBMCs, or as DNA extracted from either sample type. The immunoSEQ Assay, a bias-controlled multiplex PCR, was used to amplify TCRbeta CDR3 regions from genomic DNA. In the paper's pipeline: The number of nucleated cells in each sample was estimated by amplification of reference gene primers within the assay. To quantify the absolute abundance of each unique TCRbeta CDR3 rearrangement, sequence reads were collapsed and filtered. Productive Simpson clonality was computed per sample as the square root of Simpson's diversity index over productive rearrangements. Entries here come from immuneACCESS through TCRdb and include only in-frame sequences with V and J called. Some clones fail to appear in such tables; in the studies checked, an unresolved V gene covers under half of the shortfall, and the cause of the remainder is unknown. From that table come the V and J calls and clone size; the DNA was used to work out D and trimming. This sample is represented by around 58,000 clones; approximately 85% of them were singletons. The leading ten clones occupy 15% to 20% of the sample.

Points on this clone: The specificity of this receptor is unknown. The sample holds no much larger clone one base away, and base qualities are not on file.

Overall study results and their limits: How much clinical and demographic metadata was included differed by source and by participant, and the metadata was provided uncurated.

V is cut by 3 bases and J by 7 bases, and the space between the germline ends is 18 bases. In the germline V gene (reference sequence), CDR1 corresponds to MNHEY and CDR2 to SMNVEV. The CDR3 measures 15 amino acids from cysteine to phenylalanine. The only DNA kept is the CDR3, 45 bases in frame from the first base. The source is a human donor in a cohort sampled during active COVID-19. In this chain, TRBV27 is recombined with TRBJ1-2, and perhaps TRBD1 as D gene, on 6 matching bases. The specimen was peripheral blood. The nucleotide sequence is TGTGCCAGCAGTTTGGCCGAGGGGGTTACCAGTGGCTACACCTTC. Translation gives CASSLAEGVTSGYTF.